This T cell receptor beta chain comes out of a study of CD8 T cells in Susac syndrome. Notes on the study in general: The study recognized that its TCR sequencing and HLA analysis covered a relatively small number of individuals.

An amount of RNA that ranged from roughly 0.5 to 1 ug was reverse transcribed with random hexamers. By means of immunoSEQ multiplex PCR, TCR beta CDR3 spanning 54 Vbeta and 13 Jbeta underwent amplification. TCRdb fed the immunoSEQ multiplex PCR reads into MiXCR, producing one record per CDR3 protein. Among approximately 230,000 distinct CDR3 sequences listed, around 93% were seen once. A note on this clonotype: Antigen specificity is unknown.

CDR1 and CDR2 from the germline V gene are SGHRS and YFSETQ. Trimming took 9 bases from V and 6 from J; bases not matched to a gene: 8. The CDR3 covers 14 residues. The authors carried out high-throughput sequencing of TCR beta. They applied it to CD8+ and CD4+ T cells obtained from blood. This sequence originates from a human donor with multiple sclerosis. Sample: CD4+ T cells from PBMCs. V and J are TRBV5-1 and TRBJ2-2, with TRBD2 matching 10 bases. DNA for the CDR3: TGCGCCACCTCCAGCGGGGGGGCGTCCGGGGAGCTGTTTTTT. This sequence encodes CATSSGGASGELFF. The full variable domain, in which reference TRBV5-1 and TRBJ2-2 provide the parts outside the CDR3, is KAGVTQTPRYLIKTRGQQVTLSCSPISGHRSVSWYQQTPGQGLQFLFEYFSETQRNKGNFPGRFSGRQFSNSRSEMNVSTLELGDSALYLCATSSGGASGELFFGEGSRLTVL.